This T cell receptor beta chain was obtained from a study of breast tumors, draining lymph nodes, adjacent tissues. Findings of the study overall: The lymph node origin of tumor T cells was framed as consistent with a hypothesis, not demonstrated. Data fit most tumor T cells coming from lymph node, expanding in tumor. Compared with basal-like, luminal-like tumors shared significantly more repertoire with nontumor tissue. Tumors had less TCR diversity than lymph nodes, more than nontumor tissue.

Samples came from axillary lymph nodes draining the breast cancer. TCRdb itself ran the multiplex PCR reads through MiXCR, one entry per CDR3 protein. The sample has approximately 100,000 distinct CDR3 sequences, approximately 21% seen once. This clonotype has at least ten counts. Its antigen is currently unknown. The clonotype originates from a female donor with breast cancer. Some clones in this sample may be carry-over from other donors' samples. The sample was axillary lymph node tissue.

This CDR3 is CASSESTGRGGDGYTF. Written as DNA, the CDR3 is TGTGCCAGCAGCGAAAGTACAGGACGGGGTGGCGATGGCTACACCTTC. This chain connects TRBV9 to TRBJ1-2; a weak D match, TRBD1 (5 bases). This CDR3 contains 16 residues. Trimming removed 3 bases from V and 6 bases from J, with 21 bases in between. Germline CDR1 reads SGDLS; CDR2 reads YYNGEE. The full variable domain, its missing parts supplied by reference TRBV9 and TRBJ1-2, is DSGVTQTPKHLITATGQRVTLRCSPRSGDLSVYWYQQSLDQGLQFLIQYYNGEERAKGNILERFSAQQFPDLHSELNLSSLELGDSALYFCASSESTGRGGDGYTFGSGTRLTVV.